Following are 19 T cell receptor beta chains from one sample sequenced in a study of cytomegalovirus exposure and HLA in healthy donors. Amplification used 60 Vbeta primers and 13 Jbeta primers. Some clones are missing from TCRdb's copy, which holds only in-frame ones; the method was immunoSEQ multiplex PCR. The profile covers around 100,000 clones, with about four fifths appearing a single time and around 2.3% taken by the ten largest. The specimen was PBMCs. These receptor sequences come from a man between 18 and 29 years old in good health and CMV-seronegative.

This chain joins TRBV5-1 and TRBJ1-1; D is possibly TRBD1 (5 bases). CDR3 size: 15 residues. Germline CDR1 SGHRS, CDR2 YFSETQ. V was clipped by 0 bases and J by 0 bases, with 9 bases between them. This CDR3 reads CASSLVSGMNTEAFF. The CDR3 DNA follows: TGCGCCAGCAGCTTGGTCTCAGGGATGAACACTGAAGCTTTCTTT.

The chain joins TRBV30 to TRBJ2-5; 7 nucleotides line up with TRBD2. J was trimmed by 2 bases and V by 1 base; bases with no gene match: 7. The CDR3 length is 15 residues. The V gene's germline CDR1 is GTSNPN and CDR2 SVGIG (reference sequence). CDR3: CAWSGGGNPQETQYF. The CDR3 nucleotides read TGTGCCTGGAGTGGGGGAGGGAACCCGCAAGAGACCCAGTACTTC.

The count of this clone is one. V gene TRBV4-3 combines with J gene TRBJ2-7; perhaps TRBD2 as D (5 bases). The CDR3 contains 14 residues. Germline V CDR1 and CDR2: LGHNA, YSLEER. Trimming cost V 1 base and J 3 bases, with 10 bases left between them. CDR3 DNA sequence: TGCGCCAGCAGCCAAGCCGACGGGGACTACGAGCAGTACTTC. Protein product: CASSQADGDYEQYF.

The chain employs TRBV9 and TRBJ1-5; 11 bases match TRBD1. Germline V lookup: CDR1 SGDLS, CDR2 YYNGEE. The J segment lost 6 bases and the V segment lost 4 bases, leaving 6 bases of the junction unmatched. The CDR3 is 15 amino acids. CDR3 loop: CASSPAGTGGQPQHF. The DNA of the CDR3 is TGTGCCAGCAGCCCCGCCGGGACAGGGGGTCAGCCCCAGCATTTT.

This clone was detected a few times. The rearrangement joins TRBV7-3 to TRBJ1-4, with 7 nucleotides matching TRBD1. The CDR3 is 14 amino acids. Losses at the gene ends were 5 bases for V and 7 bases for J; bases not matched to a gene: 7. Germline loops: CDR1 SGHTA, CDR2 FQGTGA. CDR3 protein: CASSLDRASEKLFF. The CDR3 DNA sequence: TGTGCCAGCAGCCTAGACAGGGCTAGTGAAAAACTGTTTTTT.

This chain connects TRBV14 to TRBJ1-1; possible D gene TRBD1, 5 bases. V lost 4 bases and J 4 bases, leaving 10 bases between the germline ends. Germline V CDR1 and CDR2: SGHDN, FVKESK. The CDR3 consists of 13 residues. The CDR3 is CASSLRGGTEAFF. Here the CDR3 DNA reads TGTGCCAGCAGCCTGCGCGGGGGCACTGAAGCTTTCTTT.

This clone was seen at least ten times. Germline is not matched at one junction end, which may reflect a read error. The chain employs TRBV4-2 and TRBJ2-3; 10 positions agree with TRBD2. The CDR3 has 15 residues. CDR1 and CDR2 from the germline V gene are LGHNA and YNFKEQ. In DNA form, the CDR3 reads TGTGCCAGCTCGAGTAAGCGGGAGGGCACCGATACGCAGTATTTT. Translation: CASSSKREGTDTQYF.

The chain is built from TRBV10-3 and TRBJ2-2; TRBD2 aligns across 14 bases. The trim removed 6 bases at V and 7 bases at J, leaving 10 bases unmatched. CDR1 is ENHRY, CDR2 SYGVKD, per germline. The CDR3 is 17 residues long. CDR3: CAISLGTSGRFFGELFF. CDR3 sequence (DNA): TGTGCCATCAGCTTAGGGACTAGCGGGAGATTTTTCGGGGAGCTGTTTTTT.

This clone has a handful of counts. The chain carries TRBV5-5 and TRBJ2-7; the D gene is possibly TRBD1 (5 bases). The CDR3 extends over 15 amino acids. CDR1 SGHKS and CDR2 YYEKEE come from the germline V gene (reference sequence). The germline V and J ends were trimmed by 0 bases and 9 bases, with 19 bases remaining between them. The chain's CDR3 is CASSLEQGLGTAQYF. For the CDR3, the DNA is TGTGCCAGCAGCTTGGAGCAGGGTTTAGGTACCGCGCAGTACTTC.

This clone came up once. This chain joins TRBV7-3 and TRBJ2-3; a weak D match, TRBD2 (6 bases). Germline V gene lookup returns CDR1 SGHTA and CDR2 FQGTGA. Trimming took 0 bases from V and 5 from J, leaving 9 bases between them. There are 14 residues in the CDR3. Here the CDR3 DNA reads TGTGCCAGCAGCTTAACGCCGGGGGTAGATACGCAGTATTTT. Amino acids: CASSLTPGVDTQYF.

The chain recombines TRBV6-1 with TRBJ2-2; 7 positions match TRBD2. Looked up from germline, CDR1 is MNHNS and CDR2 is SASEGT. This CDR3 contains 16 residues. The junction had 8 bases not matched to a gene; V was cut back by 2 bases and J by 5 bases. The CDR3 spells CASSEPGGLSTGELFF. CDR3 DNA: TGTGCCAGCAGTGAACCGGGGGGACTTTCTACCGGGGAGCTGTTTTTT.

The chain is built from TRBV13 and TRBJ1-6, with 8 bases lining up with TRBD1. Germline V lookup: CDR1 PRHDT, CDR2 FYEKMQ (reference sequence). The CDR3 sequence is 15 residues long. After removal of 3 bases from V and 8 bases from J, the junction contained 6 bases not matched to a gene. The CDR3 loop reads CASSLLRDRYSPLHF. The DNA for the CDR3 is TGTGCCAGCAGCTTGCTGAGGGACAGGTATTCACCCCTCCACTTT.

The rearrangement joins TRBV11-3 to TRBJ2-1, with TRBD2 matching 8 bases. This CDR3 region has 18 residues. Trimming removed 1 base from V and 7 bases from J; junction bases left unmatched: 15. Germline V gene data show CDR1 as SGHNT and CDR2 as YENEEA. CDR3 in amino acids: CASSLGGGKTGGWNEQFF. CDR3 in DNA: TGTGCCAGCAGCTTAGGGGGGGGCAAAACGGGAGGGTGGAATGAGCAGTTCTTC.

The genes are TRBV19 and TRBJ1-4, with a tentative D call TRBD1 (5 bases). Germline V gives CDR1 LNHDA, CDR2 SQIVND (reference sequence). The CDR3 spans 16 residues. The V end was cut by 1 base, the J end by 1 base, with 10 bases between. The CDR3 region has the DNA TGTGCCAGTAGTATAGTGGCAGGGATAACTAATGAAAAACTGTTTTTT. Its protein is CASSIVAGITNEKLFF.

The chain joins TRBV25-1 to TRBJ2-2; 10 bases match TRBD1. Trimming cost V 2 bases and J 7 bases; bases outside gene matches: 7. The CDR3 consists of 16 residues. Germline loops: CDR1 MGHDK, CDR2 SYGVNS. CDR3 residues: CASSEKGQGWVGELFF. CDR3 nucleotides: TGTGCCAGCAGTGAAAAGGGACAGGGGTGGGTCGGGGAGCTGTTTTTT.

The rearrangement joins TRBV7-9 to TRBJ2-7; tentatively, D is TRBD1 (6 bases). CDR1 is SEHNR, CDR2 FQNEAQ, per germline (reference sequence). The CDR3 runs 15 residues. With 4 bases removed from V and 0 bases from J, the gap between germline ends came to 13 bases. This chain's CDR3 is CASSWDMDVSYEQYF. The CDR3 coding sequence is TGTGCCAGCAGCTGGGACATGGACGTCTCCTACGAGCAGTACTTC.

This chain links TRBV6-5 with TRBJ1-2; D might be TRBD1 (6 bases). Trimming left V 4 bases short and J 1 base short, with 16 bases between. This CDR3 contains 16 residues. Germline lookup yields CDR1 MNHEY and CDR2 SVGAGI. The CDR3 here is CASSSLGQLVNYGYTF. The CDR3 DNA reads as TGTGCCAGCAGTTCCCTAGGACAGCTAGTTAACTATGGCTACACCTTC.

This clone appeared a single time. CDR3 residues: CASSLRGTSFNEQFF. The CDR3 DNA sequence: TGTGCCAGCAGTTTACGAGGGACTAGCTTTAATGAGCAGTTCTTC. The chain links TRBV27 to TRBJ2-1, with TRBD2 identical over 9 bases. Per the germline V gene, CDR1 is MNHEY and CDR2 is SMNVEV (reference sequence). The trim removed 2 bases at V and 7 bases at J, leaving 6 bases unmatched. The CDR3 sequence is 15 residues long.

The chain is built from TRBV2 and TRBJ1-5; D ambiguous. V lost 7 bases and J lost 0, with 13 bases in between. Per the germline V gene, CDR1 is SNHLY and CDR2 is FYNNEI. This CDR3 comprises 15 residues. In DNA form, the CDR3 reads TGTGCCAGCAATCCGACGGACTATAGCAATCAGCCCCAGCATTTT. Translated: CASNPTDYSNQPQHF.